This TCR beta chain is drawn from a study of blood T cells in healthy people across ages. Study-level information: With template switching, about one barcoded beta molecule was captured per two T cells.

A second PCR, run for about 6 to 11 cycles, used a sample-barcoded 5' primer plus a J-beta primer mix. The template-switch adaptor, which had 12 random nucleotides, put a tag on each cDNA molecule. TCRdb re-called the 5' RACE reads with MiXCR, one entry per CDR3 protein. Counted here are around 1,500,000 distinct CDR3 sequences, 28% occurring once; the ten biggest clones make up more than 6%. This CDR3 has 15 amino acids. The germline V and J ends were trimmed by 3 bases and 4 bases, with 13 bases remaining between them. Germline CDR1 reads MGHRA; CDR2 reads YSYEKL. Study observations and caveats: Strong correlation existed between TCR beta diversity and naive T cell percentage.

A note on this clonotype: As yet, its antigen is unknown.

This chain uses TRBV4-1 with TRBJ2-1; D may be TRBD2 (5 bases). Sequenced material: blood. This TCR was recovered from a woman in her thirties in good health. This CDR3 reads CASSHPLAEYNEQFF. The DNA of the CDR3 is TGCGCCAGCAGCCACCCCCTAGCCGAGTACAATGAGCAGTTCTTC.